A selection of T cell receptor beta chains follows, all from one sample in a study of CD8+CD57+ T cells in acquired aplastic anemia. TCRdb recomputed calls from the reads with MiXCR, one row per CDR3 protein. Counted here are about 80,000 distinct CDR3 sequences, about half occurring once; the ten biggest clones make up 66%. The sequenced sample consisted of sorted CD4+, CD8+, or CD8+CD57+ T cells (not recorded which) from PBMCs. The receptors here all came from a human donor in good health, serving as a control. Each CDR3 is given with its conserved first and last residue. Each record gives: J gene, clone size, V gene, D gene, CDR3 DNA, CDR3 protein. A D gene is named only where the DNA matches it firmly. Clone size appears in some rows only: once, few, many, or a class for an expanded clone.

TRBJ1-4 few TRBV2 NA TGTGCCAGCAGTGCAGGGCTTATACTGTTTTTT CASSAGLILFF
TRBJ2-7 NA TRBV10-3 TRBD2 TGTGCCATCAGTGCGCCACGGGACTCTAGCGGTGAAGTTTACGAGCAGTACTTC CAISAPRDSSGEVYEQYF
TRBJ2-3 NA TRBV19 NA TGTGCCAGTAGTATAGACACAGATACGCAGTATTTT CASSIDTDTQYF
TRBJ1-1 many TRBV12-3/TRBV12-4 NA TGTGCCAGCACTTATGGACAGAACACTGAAGCTTTCTTT CASTYGQNTEAFF
TRBJ2-7 NA TRBV9 NA TGTGCCAGCAGCGCATCAGACGGTTACGAGCAGTACTTC CASSASDGYEQYF
TRBJ1-4 many TRBV6-1 NA TGTGCCAGCAGAGGGTGGCAGGGTAATGAAAAACTGTTTTTT CASRGWQGNEKLFF
TRBJ2-7 many TRBV7-9 NA TGTGCCAGCAGCCCGACAGTATCCTACGAGCAGTACTTC CASSPTVSYEQYF
TRBJ2-7 NA TRBV7-9 NA TGTGCCAGCAGCTTAGGGATCTCCTACGAGCAGTACTTC CASSLGISYEQYF
TRBJ2-7 NA TRBV27 NA TGTGCCAGCGTCACACGGGGTCAGGGGACCTCCTACGAGCAGTACTTC CASVTRGQGTSYEQYF
TRBJ2-7 NA TRBV27 TRBD1 TGTGCCAGCAGTTTAAACAGGGGGCCTGCCTACGAGCAGTACTTC CASSLNRGPAYEQYF
TRBJ2-5 many TRBV30 NA TGTGCCTGGAGGGGGATGGGGGAGACCCAGTACTTC CAWRGMGETQYF
TRBJ1-2 NA TRBV29-1 NA TGCAGCGTTGAAGGGACGGTAGCTAACTATGGCTACACCTTC CSVEGTVANYGYTF
TRBJ2-3 few TRBV25-1 TRBD2 TGTGCCAGCAGTGCCCTAGCGGGAGATAGAGCAGATACGCAGTATTTT CASSALAGDRADTQYF
TRBJ1-4 NA TRBV4-2 TRBD1 TGTGCCAGCAGCCAAGCCCTAGACAGGGGGGGGGAAAAACTGTTTTTT CASSQALDRGGEKLFF
TRBJ2-6 many TRBV9 TRBD1 TGTGCCAGCAGTGACCCAGGGGGCCACTCTGGGGCCAACGTCCTGACTTTC CASSDPGGHSGANVLTF
TRBJ1-1 many TRBV12-3/TRBV12-4 NA TGTGCCAGCACCATGGTAGAAGCTTTCTTT CASTMVEAFF
TRBJ2-7 few TRBV20-1 NA TGCAGTGCTAACAACTACGAGCAGTACTTC CSANNYEQYF
TRBJ2-3 few TRBV19 NA TGTGCCAGTAGTCCCTGGACAGAGGGCACAGATACGCAGTATTTT CASSPWTEGTDTQYF
TRBJ2-1 many TRBV20-1 TRBD2 TGCAGTGCCCGGACTAGCCTGAGCTCCTACAATGAGCAGTTCTTC CSARTSLSSYNEQFF
TRBJ2-7 many TRBV5-5 TRBD1 TGTGCCAGCAGCACGGGACAGGGAACCTACGAGCAGTACTTC CASSTGQGTYEQYF
TRBJ1-6 many TRBV24-1 NA TGTGCCACTCCTAGGGAGGGGCCAAATTCACCCCTCCACTTT CATPREGPNSPLHF
TRBJ2-3 NA TRBV15 TRBD2 TGTGCCACCAGCAGAGAAGGCGGGGGAGCAGATACGCAGTATTTT CATSREGGGADTQYF
TRBJ2-5 many TRBV13 TRBD2 TGTGCCAGCAGCTCCCGACTAGCCCAAGAGACCCAGTACTTC CASSSRLAQETQYF
TRBJ1-4 few TRBV9 NA TGTGCCAGCAGCCCGGACAGTAATGAAAAACTGTTTTTT CASSPDSNEKLFF
TRBJ2-7 NA TRBV20-1 NA TGCAGTGAAGATAGGGGCGAGCAGTACTTC CSEDRGEQYF
TRBJ1-2 many TRBV10-3 NA TGTGCCATCACGAGGGACAAACTATTTAACTATGGCTACACCTTC CAITRDKLFNYGYTF
TRBJ1-2 NA TRBV7-2 TRBD1 TGTGCCAGCAGCGACCGGACAGGGGAGTATGGCTACACCTTC CASSDRTGEYGYTF
TRBJ2-3 few TRBV25-1 TRBD2 TGTGCCAGCAGTGCCCTAGCGGGATCGAGCACAGATACGCAGTATTTT CASSALAGSSTDTQYF
TRBJ1-2 many TRBV7-8 NA TGTGCCAGCAGCCATCCGGGACATTATGGCTACACCTTC CASSHPGHYGYTF
TRBJ2-1 NA TRBV3-1 NA TGTGCCAGCAGCCATTCTACGGGAGAAGTCCACAATGAGCAGTTCTTC CASSHSTGEVHNEQFF
TRBJ2-1 NA TRBV5-4 NA TGTGCCAGCAGTTCTCAGCGGGAGCAGTTCTTC CASSSQREQFF
TRBJ1-2 many TRBV7-2 TRBD1 TGTGCCAGCAGCTTAGGACAGGGGGCGCGGGACTATGGCTACACCTTC CASSLGQGARDYGYTF
TRBJ2-2 NA TRBV24-1 TRBD2 TGTGCCACCAGTGATTTTGCGGGAGGGAAGAATACCGGGGAGCTGTTTTTT CATSDFAGGKNTGELFF
TRBJ2-1 few TRBV6-1 NA TGTGCCAGCAGTACTGGGGCTGAGCAGTTCTTC CASSTGAEQFF
TRBJ1-1 many TRBV7-9 NA TGTGCCAGCAGCCCTGAATTCGGGGCTGAAGCTTTCTTT CASSPEFGAEAFF
TRBJ1-6 many TRBV7-8 NA TGTGCCAGCCAACCGGAGGCTTCCTATAATTCACCCCTCCACTTT CASQPEASYNSPLHF
TRBJ1-2 many TRBV20-1 TRBD1 TGCAGTGCCCCGACAGGGGCCAGCTATGGCTACACCTTC CSAPTGASYGYTF
TRBJ2-2 NA TRBV25-1 TRBD2 TGTGCCAGCAGTGCCTCCAGCGGGAGTGACACCGGGGAGCTGTTTTTT CASSASSGSDTGELFF
TRBJ1-2 many TRBV12-3/TRBV12-4 NA TGTGCCAGCAGTCTGGGACCGTCCTACTATGGCTACACCTTC CASSLGPSYYGYTF
TRBJ1-2 NA TRBV19 NA TGTGCCAGTAGTATAGCGCGTGGCTACACCTTC CASSIARGYTF
TRBJ2-1 many TRBV2 TRBD2 TGTGCCAGCAATCGGGAGGCCATTGGGGATGAGCAGTTCTTC CASNREAIGDEQFF